A single sample gave rise to the 3 T cell receptor beta chains below, sequenced in a study of blood T cell repertoires in COVID-19. Clones were read by immunoSEQ multiplex PCR, and TCRdb kept only the in-frame ones, dropping some. Counted here are roughly 360,000 clones, 70% to 90% occurring once; the ten biggest clones make up 1% to 1.5%. The material sequenced was PBMCs or T cells enriched from blood (not recorded which). The origin of the receptors is a man younger than 45 who had recovered from COVID-19.

The V and J genes are TRBV30 and TRBJ1-6; no firm D call. The CDR3 totals 12 residues. CDR1 is GTSNPN and CDR2 is SVGIG in the germline V gene (reference sequence). V gave up 1 base and J gave up 11 bases, with 9 bases separating them. Here the CDR3 DNA reads TGTGCCTGGAGTGGTGGGAGTACACCCCTCCACTTT. The encoded protein is CAWSGGSTPLHF.

The CDR3 loop is CASSPQAEKLFF. The CDR3 DNA follows: TGTGCCAGCTCACCACAAGCCGAAAAACTGTTTTTT. V gene TRBV18 combines with J gene TRBJ1-4; D is ambiguous. V shed 1 base and J shed 8 bases, with 5 bases lying between them. The CDR3 length is 12 residues. Germline assignment: CDR1 KGHSH and CDR2 LQKENI.

The rearrangement joins TRBV2 to TRBJ1-1; no clear D gene. V was trimmed by 5 bases and J by 0 bases, leaving 10 bases between them. The germline CDR1 and CDR2 sequences are SNHLY and FYNNEI. This CDR3 contains 14 residues. CDR3 region: CASSLYSMNTEAFF. In nucleotides, the CDR3 is TGTGCCAGCAGTCTCTACTCCATGAACACTGAAGCTTTCTTT.